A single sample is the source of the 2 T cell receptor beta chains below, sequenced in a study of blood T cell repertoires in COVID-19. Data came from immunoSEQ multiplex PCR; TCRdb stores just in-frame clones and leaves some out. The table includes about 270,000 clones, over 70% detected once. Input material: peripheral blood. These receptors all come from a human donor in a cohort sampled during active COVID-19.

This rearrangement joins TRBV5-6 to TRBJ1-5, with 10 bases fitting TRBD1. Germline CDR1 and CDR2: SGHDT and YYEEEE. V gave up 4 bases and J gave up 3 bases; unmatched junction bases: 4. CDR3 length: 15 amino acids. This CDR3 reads CASSRGQGDNQPQHF. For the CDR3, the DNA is TGTGCCAGCAGCCGCGGACAGGGGGACAATCAGCCCCAGCATTTT.

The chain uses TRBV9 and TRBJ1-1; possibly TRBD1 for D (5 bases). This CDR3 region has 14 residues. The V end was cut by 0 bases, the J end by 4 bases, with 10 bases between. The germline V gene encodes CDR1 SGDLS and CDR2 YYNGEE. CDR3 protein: CASSVEGSRTEAFF. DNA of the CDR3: TGTGCCAGCAGCGTAGAGGGGTCCCGCACTGAAGCTTTCTTT.